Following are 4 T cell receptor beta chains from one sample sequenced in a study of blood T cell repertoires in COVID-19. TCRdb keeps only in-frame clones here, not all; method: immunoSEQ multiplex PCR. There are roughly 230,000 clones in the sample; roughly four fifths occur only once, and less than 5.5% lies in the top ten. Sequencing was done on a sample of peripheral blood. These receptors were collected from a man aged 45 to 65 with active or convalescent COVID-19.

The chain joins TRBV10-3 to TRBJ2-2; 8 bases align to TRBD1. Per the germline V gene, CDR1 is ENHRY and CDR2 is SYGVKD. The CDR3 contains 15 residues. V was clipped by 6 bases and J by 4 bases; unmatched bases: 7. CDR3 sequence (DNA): TGTGCCATCAGCGCGGGACAGGCCCTCACCGGGGAGCTGTTTTTT. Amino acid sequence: CAISAGQALTGELFF.

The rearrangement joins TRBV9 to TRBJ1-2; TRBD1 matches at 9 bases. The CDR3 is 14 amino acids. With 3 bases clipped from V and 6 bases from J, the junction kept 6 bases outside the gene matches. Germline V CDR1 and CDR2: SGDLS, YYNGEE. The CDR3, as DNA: TGTGCCAGCAGCGCGCTGACAGGGGGTGATGGCTACACCTTC. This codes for CASSALTGGDGYTF.

CDR3 coding DNA: TGTGCCAGCAGGAGGGGGTTTGACAATCAGCCCCAGCATTTT. It encodes CASRRGFDNQPQHF. This chain joins TRBV2 and TRBJ1-5; D is possibly TRBD1 (6 bases). The CDR3 consists of 14 residues. Germline assignment: CDR1 SNHLY and CDR2 FYNNEI. The V end lost 6 bases, the J end lost 3 bases, and 12 bases lay between the germline ends.

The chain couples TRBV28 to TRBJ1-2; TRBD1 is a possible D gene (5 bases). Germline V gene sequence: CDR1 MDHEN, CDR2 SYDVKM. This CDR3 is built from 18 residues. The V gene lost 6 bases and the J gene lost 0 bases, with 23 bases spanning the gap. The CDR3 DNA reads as TGTGCCAGCAGAGATGTTTGCGGGGGGGACCCCGCTAACTATGGCTACACCTTC. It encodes CASRDVCGGDPANYGYTF.